This T cell receptor beta chain is drawn from a study of cytomegalovirus exposure and HLA in healthy donors. Overall study results and limits: The listing of roughly 160 TCR beta chains classed them as cytomegalovirus-associated. In the 90 to 150 validation repertoires, approximately 94% of cluster scores exceeded 0, per a later analysis. CMV antigen specificity was confirmed in vitro for three CMV-associated chains.

Germline assignment: CDR1 GTSNPN and CDR2 SVGIG (reference sequence). Trimming shortened V by 2 bases and J by 5 bases, and 10 bases separated the two germline ends. The CDR3 sequence is 13 residues long. Repertoires were generated with immunoSEQ multiplex PCR, while TCRdb's copy carries only in-frame clones and drops some. Of roughly 150,000 clones in the sample, 88% were seen once. As for this clone: Its antigen is unidentified.

This receptor was obtained from a man aged 18 to 30 in good health and CMV-seronegative. The V gene is TRBV30, the J gene TRBJ1-5; the D gene is possibly TRBD1 (6 bases). Sequencing was done on a sample of PBMCs. The CDR3: CAWSLQGDQPQHF. For the CDR3, the DNA is TGTGCCTGGAGTTTACAGGGCGATCAGCCCCAGCATTTT.